These 25 T cell receptor beta chains originate from one sample sequenced in a study of shared clonotypes between healthy human individuals. Naive CD8 cells were CD45RO-negative, positively selected for CCR7, excluding terminally differentiated effector memory CD45RA+ cells. Sequencing used immunoSEQ multiplex PCR; TCRdb keeps in-frame clones, though not all of them. The table includes 630,000 or so clones, 95% to 98% detected once. Specimen: naive CD8+ T cells sorted from blood. These receptors all come from a man aged 25-45 years in good health.

The chain links TRBV4-1 to TRBJ2-3; no reliable D call. Germline CDR1 reads MGHRA; CDR2 reads YSYEKL. This CDR3 contains 12 residues. Trimming took 3 bases from V and 6 from J, leaving 7 bases between them. Here the CDR3 DNA reads TGCGCCAGCAGCCAGAGCTCGGATACGCAGTATTTT. Translated: CASSQSSDTQYF.

A single count supports this clone. The chain is built from TRBV7-9 and TRBJ2-7; 8 bases are shared with TRBD1. Germline-derived CDR1 and CDR2 are SEHNR and FQNEAQ (reference sequence). This CDR3 region has 15 residues. V gave up 5 bases and J gave up 2 bases; unmatched junction bases: 8. CDR3 bases: TGTGCCAGCAGCACCCGGACAGGGACCCCCTACGAGCAGTACTTC. This codes for CASSTRTGTPYEQYF.

The chain joins TRBV6-5 to TRBJ1-1; 7 nucleotides match TRBD1. V shed 4 bases and J 6 bases; nucleotides not matched to a gene: 14. From germline, CDR1 is MNHEY and CDR2 SVGAGI. This CDR3 comprises 16 residues. CDR3 region: CASSSSRGWDRAEAFF. In DNA, the CDR3 is TGTGCCAGCAGTTCCTCAAGGGGCTGGGACAGAGCTGAAGCTTTCTTT.

J is TRBJ1-2 and V is TRBV6-5; 8 bases are a match to TRBD1. CDR1 is MNHEY, CDR2 SVGAGI, per germline. The CDR3 contains 15 residues. V shed 0 bases, J shed 8 bases, and the junction held 8 bases outside the gene matches. The CDR3 DNA is TGTGCCAGCAGTTACTCGGTGACAGGGGAGGAGGGCTACACCTTC. This codes for CASSYSVTGEEGYTF.

CDR3: CASSPRDNEQFF. The CDR3 nucleotides are TGTGCCAGCAGTCCAAGAGACAATGAGCAGTTCTTC. The chain combines TRBV27 with TRBJ2-1; no firm D call. V was cut by 5 bases and J by 5 bases, with 7 bases left in between. Germline V gene data show CDR1 as MNHEY and CDR2 as SMNVEV (reference sequence). The CDR3 is 12 residues long.

This clone has just one count. J is TRBJ1-5 and V is TRBV27; 10 nucleotides line up with TRBD1. V lost 5 bases, J lost 5 bases, and 6 bases stayed unmatched. Germline lookup yields CDR1 MNHEY and CDR2 SMNVEV (reference sequence). This CDR3 has 15 residues. The CDR3 sequence is CASSTRTGGHQPQHF. As DNA, the CDR3 is TGTGCCAGCAGTACAAGGACAGGGGGACATCAGCCCCAGCATTTT.

The chain combines TRBV4-3 with TRBJ2-7, with 11 bases matching TRBD1. The CDR3 loop spans 20 amino acids. CDR1 and CDR2 from the germline V gene are LGHNA and YSLEER. Trimming took 1 base from V and 4 from J; bases not matched to a gene: 18. For the CDR3, the DNA is TGCGCCAGCAGCCAAGGCTTATTAGGACAGGGGGCCAATCCCTTTTACGAGCAGTACTTC. Translating it yields CASSQGLLGQGANPFYEQYF.

The CDR3 nucleotides read TGTGCCAGCAAATACAGGGGGGGATCCTACGAGCAGTACTTC. Its protein is CASKYRGGSYEQYF. This chain uses TRBV7-8 with TRBJ2-7; maybe TRBD1 (8 bases). CDR1 SGHVS and CDR2 FQNEAQ come from the germline V gene. The CDR3 sequence is 14 residues long. V lost 7 bases, J lost 1 base, and 14 bases lay in between.

The genes are TRBV5-6 and TRBJ2-2, with 12 bases matching TRBD2. CDR3 length equals 16 residues. The germline gives CDR1 SGHDT, CDR2 YYEEEE. With 4 bases clipped from V and 3 bases from J, the junction kept 4 bases outside the gene matches. CDR3 in DNA: TGTGCCAGCAGCAACAGACTAGCGGGAGACACCGGGGAGCTGTTTTTT. Translating it yields CASSNRLAGDTGELFF.

V is TRBV14 and J is TRBJ2-5; TRBD2 matches 9 bases. The CDR3 is made up of 15 amino acids. With 3 bases clipped from V and 8 bases from J, the junction kept 10 bases outside the gene matches. Germline CDR1 SGHDN, CDR2 FVKESK. The CDR3 is CASSHLTSGTGTQYF. Here the CDR3 DNA reads TGTGCCAGCAGCCACCTGACTAGCGGTACAGGTACCCAGTACTTC.

This chain uses TRBV4-1 with TRBJ2-7; D remains ambiguous. CDR1 and CDR2 (germline): MGHRA, YSYEKL. Trimming took off 0 bases at V and 2 bases at J, with 5 bases between the two ends. The CDR3 totals 13 residues. The CDR3, as DNA: TGCGCCAGCAGCCAAGATCAGCCCTACGAGCAGTACTTC. It codes for CASSQDQPYEQYF.

V gene TRBV9 combines with J gene TRBJ2-1; 8 nucleotides line up with TRBD2. Trimming removed 10 bases from V and 8 bases from J; junction bases left unmatched: 14. This CDR3 has 14 residues. Germline V gene data show CDR1 as SGDLS and CDR2 as YYNGEE. This CDR3 is CACNTGLVRDEQFF. The CDR3 region has the DNA TGTGCCTGTAACACGGGACTAGTGAGGGATGAGCAGTTCTTC. Full variable domain (remainder filled in from reference TRBV9 and TRBJ2-1): DSGVTQTPKHLITATGQRVTLRCSPRSGDLSVYWYQQSLDQGLQFLIQYYNGEERAKGNILERFSAQQFPDLHSELNLSSLELGDSALYFCACNTGLVRDEQFFGPGTRLTVL.

The gene calls are TRBV7-9 and TRBJ2-5; D may be TRBD1 or TRBD2 (5 bases each). In germline, CDR1 is SEHNR, CDR2 FQNEAQ (reference sequence). The CDR3 totals 16 residues. V was cut by 4 bases and J by 0 bases, with 15 bases left in between. The CDR3 region has the DNA TGTGCCAGCAGCTCCCCCGGGACCCAGTACCAAGAGACCCAGTACTTC. Its translation: CASSSPGTQYQETQYF.

The rearrangement links TRBV5-5 to TRBJ2-7, with 10 positions matching TRBD1. Germline assignment: CDR1 SGHKS and CDR2 YYEKEE (reference sequence). CDR3 length: 14 residues. The ends lost 2 bases at V and 3 bases at J; junction bases unmatched: 2. The CDR3 region has the DNA TGTGCCAGCAGCTTCGGGACAGGGGTCTACGAGCAGTACTTC. Translated: CASSFGTGVYEQYF.

The chain has TRBV21-1 and TRBJ2-7; the D call TRBD2 from the table was never checked on the DNA. TRBV21-1 is listed as a pseudogene. The CDR3 covers 14 residues. DNA of the CDR3: TGTGCCAGCAGCAAAGTTCAAGCATTCTACGAGCAGTACTTC. Amino acids: CASSKVQAFYEQYF.

The table lists this clone with a count of one. This chain joins TRBV9 and TRBJ2-7; 7 bases match TRBD2. This CDR3 comprises 18 residues. The trim removed 0 bases at V and 3 bases at J, leaving 15 bases unmatched. Germline V gene sequence: CDR1 SGDLS, CDR2 YYNGEE. CDR3 protein: CASSVGGVIAGRNYEQYF. In DNA, the CDR3 is TGTGCCAGCAGCGTAGGAGGGGTGATAGCGGGTAGGAACTACGAGCAGTACTTC.

J is TRBJ1-4 and V is TRBV5-4, with 7 bases that match TRBD1. Germline values: CDR1 SGHNT, CDR2 YYREEE (reference sequence). There are 16 residues in the CDR3. V lost 1 base and J lost 3; bases outside the gene matches: 6. The CDR3 region is CASSLNDDRANEKLFF. The DNA of the CDR3 is TGTGCCAGCAGCTTGAATGACGACAGGGCTAATGAAAAACTGTTTTTT.

The chain couples TRBV29-1 to TRBJ2-1; perhaps TRBD1 as D (5 bases). Germline CDR1 and CDR2: SQVTM and ANQGSEA. This CDR3 is built from 17 residues. The V end was cut by 3 bases, the J end by 1 base, with 19 bases between. The CDR3 nucleotides read TGCAGCGTTGAGGGCACGCGCAGGGCGAGTTCCTACAATGAGCAGTTCTTC. It is translated as CSVEGTRRASSYNEQFF.

V usage is TRBV5-1 and J usage is TRBJ2-7; TRBD1 matches 7 bases. V shed 0 bases and J 6 bases; nucleotides not matched to a gene: 6. The CDR3 is 14 residues long. CDR1 and CDR2 from the germline V gene are SGHRS and YFSETQ. CDR3 in amino acids: CASSLGMTGPEQYF. The CDR3 DNA sequence: TGCGCCAGCAGCTTGGGGATGACAGGGCCCGAGCAGTACTTC.

V gene TRBV7-9 combines with J gene TRBJ2-3, with D uncertain. The V gene's germline CDR1 is SEHNR and CDR2 FQNEAQ (reference sequence). This CDR3 region has 14 residues. V lost 2 bases and J lost 2, with 8 bases in between. The CDR3 loop reads CASSLFSATDTQYF. Written as DNA, the CDR3 is TGTGCCAGCAGCTTATTTTCAGCCACAGATACGCAGTATTTT.

This clone was found once. The chain recombines TRBV5-1 with TRBJ2-1, with TRBD2 matching 9 bases. J lost 7 bases, V lost 0 bases, and 5 bases had no gene match. Germline assignment: CDR1 SGHRS and CDR2 YFSETQ. The CDR3 is made up of 15 amino acids. For the CDR3, the DNA is TGCGCCAGCAGCTTGGTGGGACTAGCTTGGAATGAGCAGTTCTTC. The encoded protein is CASSLVGLAWNEQFF.

J is TRBJ2-3 and V is TRBV7-8; 7 positions match TRBD2. The germline CDR1 and CDR2 sequences are SGHVS and FQNEAQ. The J segment lost 6 bases and the V segment lost 0 bases, leaving 9 bases of the junction unmatched. The CDR3 is made up of 16 amino acids. The DNA of the CDR3 is TGTGCCAGCAGCTTAGCCAGCGGGAACAGCCTGGATACGCAGTATTTT. Translating it yields CASSLASGNSLDTQYF.

The CDR3 DNA is TGCGCCAGCAGCTTTAGCGGGATTAATGAGCAGTTCTTC. Protein sequence: CASSFSGINEQFF. V usage is TRBV5-1 and J usage is TRBJ2-1; 8 bases fit TRBD2. Germline CDR1 reads SGHRS; CDR2 reads YFSETQ. This CDR3 is built from 13 residues. The V gene end was trimmed by 2 bases and the J gene end by 7 bases; junction bases not matched to a gene: 2.

V is TRBV11-2 and J is TRBJ2-3; 7 nucleotides match TRBD2. The CDR3 consists of 17 residues. Germline V lookup: CDR1 SGHAT, CDR2 FQNNGV. V was pared by 4 bases and J by 4 bases, with 14 bases of the junction left unmatched. Written as DNA, the CDR3 is TGTGCCAGCAGCTCCCCCTTAGGCCCCCTAGCGGCAGATACGCAGTATTTT. Translation: CASSSPLGPLAADTQYF.

The chain employs TRBV7-8 and TRBJ2-7; D perhaps matches TRBD2 (6 bases). CDR3 length: 15 amino acids. Germline CDR1 is SGHVS and CDR2 is FQNEAQ. Trimming left V 4 bases short and J 1 base short, with 14 bases between. The CDR3 reads CASSWSSGGSYEQYF. The CDR3 DNA follows: TGTGCCAGCAGCTGGTCTTCCGGAGGGTCCTACGAGCAGTACTTC. The full variable domain, in which reference TRBV7-8 and TRBJ2-7 provide the parts outside the CDR3, is GAGVSQSPRYKVAKRGQDVALRCDPISGHVSLFWYQQALGQGPEFLTYFQNEAQLDKSGLPSDRFFAERPEGSVSTLKIQRTQQEDSAVYLCASSWSSGGSYEQYFGPGTRLTVT.